This record concerns one T cell receptor (beta chain) sequence. The data were taken from a study of blood T cell repertoires in COVID-19. Whole-study context: The samples span acute and convalescent COVID-19 from the United States, Italy and Spain.

Original processing methods: Amplifying reference gene primers gave estimates of nucleated cell counts. Here immunoSEQ multiplex PCR was the method, and the copy in TCRdb shows in-frame clones only, minus some. V, J and clone size derive from that table, while D and trimming were established from the DNA sequence. The sample has some 280,000 clones, around four fifths seen once. Input material: peripheral blood. The clonotype comes from a woman aged 50 to 60 with active or convalescent COVID-19.

The CDR3 loop reads CASRTQGYEQYF. The DNA of the CDR3 is TGTGCCAGCAGGACACAGGGCTACGAGCAGTACTTC. V gene TRBV6-1 combines with J gene TRBJ2-7, with a possible D match to TRBD1 (6 bases). The CDR3 has 12 amino acids. Germline values: CDR1 MNHNS, CDR2 SASEGT. Trimming stripped 6 bases from V and 3 bases from J, with 9 bases between.